The 29 T cell receptor beta chains below were found in one sample sequenced in a study of shared T cell receptors in the human thymus. Only in-frame clones appear in the TCRdb table, and some are missing; sequencing was by immunoSEQ multiplex PCR. The sample lists about 540,000 clones, 70% to 80% occurring once. This sample also belongs to another study, concerning human thymus T cells.

The specimen sequenced was thymocytes. The receptors were gathered from a boy less than two years old with a congenital heart defect.

This chain links TRBV4-3 with TRBJ2-5; 7 positions match TRBD2. This CDR3 is built from 15 residues. With 2 bases clipped from V and 3 bases from J, the junction kept 6 bases outside the gene matches. The V gene's germline CDR1 is LGHNA and CDR2 YSLEER. The CDR3 DNA sequence: TGCGCCAGCAGCCAAACTTGGCTAGCGGAAGAGACCCAGTACTTC. Protein sequence: CASSQTWLAEETQYF.

This chain connects TRBV6-4 to TRBJ2-1; 9 nucleotides match TRBD2. Losses at the gene ends were 3 bases for V and 6 bases for J; bases not matched to a gene: 6. This CDR3 is built from 15 residues. Germline V CDR1 and CDR2: MRHNA, SNTAGT. The CDR3 region has the DNA TGTGCCAGCAGTGAGGCGGGAGGGCCGGTCAATGAGCAGTTCTTC. As protein: CASSEAGGPVNEQFF.

This clone has just a few counts. The CDR3 region is CASSQSRDSYGYTF. CDR3 DNA sequence: TGCGCCAGCAGCCAAAGCCGGGACTCCTATGGCTACACCTTC. V is TRBV4-1 and J is TRBJ1-2, with D perhaps TRBD1 (5 bases). Trimming removed 2 bases from V and 4 bases from J, with 11 bases in between. The CDR3 is 14 amino acids. Germline V gene data show CDR1 as MGHRA and CDR2 as YSYEKL.

V usage is TRBV7-7 and J usage is TRBJ2-5; 10 bases agree with TRBD2. V gave up 5 bases and J gave up 4 bases; unmatched junction bases: 19. The CDR3 sequence is 19 residues long. Germline lookup yields CDR1 SSHAT and CDR2 FNYEAQ (reference sequence). The CDR3 DNA sequence: TGTGCCAGCAGCCCTACGACCTCGGCGGAGCGGGAGGGCCTAGAGACCCAGTACTTC. The encoded protein is CASSPTTSAEREGLETQYF.

This clone was observed once. This chain connects TRBV5-6 to TRBJ2-5, with 8 bases identical to TRBD1. With 4 bases clipped from V and 2 bases from J, the junction kept 4 bases outside the gene matches. Per germline, CDR1 SGHDT and CDR2 YYEEEE. The CDR3 spans 14 residues. CDR3 residues: CASSNDRGQETQYF. CDR3 nucleotide sequence: TGTGCCAGCAGCAATGACAGGGGTCAAGAGACCCAGTACTTC.

This clone was seen only a few times. In DNA, the CDR3 is TGTGCCACCAGCTTACGGCGTGGGGAGGCGGACACAGATACGCAGTATTTT. This encodes CATSLRRGEADTDTQYF. V and J are TRBV15 and TRBJ2-3; tentatively, D is TRBD2 (6 bases). The CDR3 loop spans 17 amino acids. Germline CDR1 is LNHNV and CDR2 is YYDKDF (reference sequence). The germline V and J ends were trimmed by 5 bases and 2 bases, with 20 bases remaining between them.

The J gene is TRBJ2-2, the V gene TRBV6-5; D not resolved. Germline CDR1 MNHEY, CDR2 SVGAGI. The CDR3 is 12 amino acids. Between the trimmed V and J ends, which lost 7 bases and 2 bases, there was a span of 5 bases. CDR3 in amino acids: CASTSNTGELFF. The CDR3, as DNA: TGTGCCAGCACCAGTAACACCGGGGAGCTGTTTTTT.

The chain uses TRBV6-1 and TRBJ1-1; possible D gene TRBD1, 5 bases. Germline CDR1 reads MNHNS; CDR2 reads SASEGT. Trimming pared 6 bases from V and 11 bases from J, leaving 13 bases between. The CDR3 length is 11 residues. CDR3 residues: CASRQVRAAFF. The DNA of the CDR3 is TGTGCCAGCAGACAGGTACGTGCGGCTTTCTTT.

This chain links TRBV4-3 with TRBJ2-7, with 15 bases aligning to TRBD2. The junction had 17 bases not matched to a gene; V was cut back by 2 bases and J by 0 bases. There are 22 residues in the CDR3. Germline V CDR1 and CDR2: LGHNA, YSLEER. The CDR3 sequence is CASSQSFGLGLAGGLSSYEQYF. The DNA of the CDR3 is TGCGCCAGCAGCCAATCCTTCGGCTTGGGACTAGCGGGAGGACTGAGCTCCTACGAGCAGTACTTC.

The chain joins TRBV29-1 to TRBJ1-1, with D perhaps TRBD1 (6 bases). The germline CDR1 and CDR2 sequences are SQVTM and ANQGSEA. The CDR3 spans 10 residues. The CDR3, as DNA: TGCCCGAAGGGGGACACTGAAGCTTTCTTT. This translates into CPKGDTEAFF.

In this sample, this clone turned up a few times. The chain is built from TRBV30 and TRBJ1-3, with D possibly matching TRBD1 (5 bases). CDR3 length equals 22 residues. Germline assignment: CDR1 GTSNPN and CDR2 SVGIG (reference sequence). The V end was cut by 3 bases, the J end by 0 bases, with 33 bases between. This CDR3 is CAWRAVGHLRHTGFSSGNTIYF. CDR3 coding DNA: TGTGCCTGGAGGGCCGTCGGACACTTACGGCACACGGGCTTTAGCTCTGGAAACACCATATATTTT.

The V gene is TRBV11-3, the J gene TRBJ2-7; 12 bases agree with TRBD2. CDR1 is SGHNT, CDR2 YENEEA, per germline. The CDR3 contains 16 residues. V gave up 4 bases and J gave up 3 bases; unmatched junction bases: 7. The DNA of the CDR3 is TGTGCCAGCAGCTCCTTCCGACTAGCGGGAGTCTACGAGCAGTACTTC. Protein: CASSSFRLAGVYEQYF.

With regard to this clone: The sample has other DNA sequences that encode this CDR3 too. The rearrangement uses TRBV28 and TRBJ2-5; 8 bases fit TRBD1. V trimming: 5 bases; J trimming: 1 base; junction bases outside the gene matches: 3. The CDR3 consists of 14 residues. Germline V gives CDR1 MDHEN, CDR2 SYDVKM. CDR3 DNA sequence: TGTGCCAGCAGTCTCGGACAGGGCCAAGAGACCCAGTACTTC. As protein: CASSLGQGQETQYF. Filled out from reference TRBV28 and TRBJ2-5, the complete variable domain reads DVKVTQSSRYLVKRTGEKVFLECVQDMDHENMFWYRQDPGLGLRLIYFSYDVKMKEKGDIPEGYSVSREKKERFSLILESASTNQTSMYLCASSLGQGQETQYFGPGTRLLVL.

This clone was seen once. The rearrangement joins TRBV19 to TRBJ1-5; the D is unclear. This CDR3 has 18 residues. From germline, CDR1 is LNHDA and CDR2 SQIVND (reference sequence). Trimming stripped 7 bases from V and 3 bases from J, with 25 bases between. The DNA of the CDR3 is TGTGCCAGTAATCGGATTGGGTCGGGGTCCCTCCTCAATCAGCCCCAGCATTTT. Its protein is CASNRIGSGSLLNQPQHF.

Worth noting for this clone: One junction end disagrees with the germline gene, perhaps due to a read error. The chain uses TRBV7-7 and TRBJ2-1; 11 nucleotides line up with TRBD2. The CDR3 consists of 16 residues. The germline V gene has CDR1 SSHAT and CDR2 FNYEAQ (reference sequence). CDR3 protein: CASSLGLAGGPFEQFF. The CDR3 DNA is TGTGCTAGCAGCTTAGGGTTAGCGGGAGGGCCGTTTGAGCAGTTCTTC.

The chain combines TRBV6-1 with TRBJ1-1, with D maybe TRBD1 (6 bases). The germline V and J ends were trimmed by 10 bases and 3 bases, with 12 bases remaining between them. This CDR3 is built from 12 residues. Germline CDR1 is MNHNS and CDR2 is SASEGT. In DNA form, the CDR3 reads TGTGCCACCGGGACACCTTACACTGAAGCTTTCTTT. It codes for CATGTPYTEAFF.

The rearrangement joins TRBV6-5 to TRBJ2-7; the match to TRBD1 covers 9 bases. The V gene end was trimmed by 8 bases and the J gene end by 2 bases; junction bases not matched to a gene: 4. Per germline, CDR1 MNHEY and CDR2 SVGAGI. CDR3 size: 13 residues. The CDR3 coding sequence is TGTGCCAGCGCGACAGGGGGACCCTACGAGCAGTACTTC. Translation: CASATGGPYEQYF.

The chain recombines TRBV20-1 with TRBJ2-3; 7 nucleotides match TRBD2. Looked up from germline, CDR1 is DFQATT and CDR2 is SNEGSKA (reference sequence). J gave up 9 bases and V 3 bases, and 3 bases lay outside the gene matches. The CDR3 is made up of 11 amino acids. The CDR3 reads CSASGGSTQYF. The CDR3, as DNA: TGCAGTGCTAGTGGCGGGAGCACGCAGTATTTT.

V usage is TRBV28 and J usage is TRBJ2-7, with TRBD1 matching 11 bases. The CDR3 loop spans 17 amino acids. V shed 0 bases and J 0 bases; nucleotides not matched to a gene: 4. Germline V lookup: CDR1 MDHEN, CDR2 SYDVKM. CDR3 in DNA: TGTGCCAGCAGTTTATGGGACAGGGGGCTACTCTCCTACGAGCAGTACTTC. Its translation: CASSLWDRGLLSYEQYF.

This rearrangement joins TRBV6-6 to TRBJ2-7, with 9 bases lining up with TRBD1. V dropped 2 bases and J dropped 5; count of bases not matched to a gene: 10. CDR1 and CDR2 from the germline V gene are MNHNY and SVGAGI (reference sequence). CDR3 length: 16 amino acids. CDR3 loop: CASSYAPGTGTHEQYF. CDR3 DNA sequence: TGTGCCAGCAGTTACGCCCCCGGGACAGGGACTCACGAGCAGTACTTC.

Concerning this clone itself: The junction and the germline gene differ at one end; a read error may be behind it. The V call is TRBV6-1, the J call TRBJ1-4, with TRBD1 as a possible D gene (6 bases). This CDR3 has 14 residues. The germline CDR1 and CDR2 sequences are MNHNS and SASEGT. This CDR3 reads CASSSGHAKEKLFF. The CDR3 nucleotides are TGTGCCAGCAGCTCGGGACACGCTAAGGAAAAACTGTTTTTT.

J is TRBJ1-4 and V is TRBV28, with TRBD1 as a possible D gene (5 bases). This CDR3 has 16 residues. In germline, CDR1 is MDHEN, CDR2 SYDVKM. V shed 4 bases and J shed 3 bases, with 15 bases lying between them. CDR3 amino acids: CASSCRTQGANEKLFF. CDR3 coding DNA: TGTGCCAGCAGTTGCCGGACACAAGGCGCTAATGAAAAACTGTTTTTT.

V gene TRBV30 combines with J gene TRBJ2-7; no reliable D call. The CDR3 length is 13 residues. The V end was cut by 0 bases, the J end by 3 bases, with 9 bases between. From germline, CDR1 is GTSNPN and CDR2 SVGIG (reference sequence). The CDR3 protein is CAWSVYSYYEQYF. The DNA for the CDR3 is TGTGCCTGGAGTGTATATTCCTACTACGAGCAGTACTTC.

This clone occurred once. The chain carries TRBV5-6 and TRBJ2-3; 12 bases are shared with TRBD2. With 4 bases clipped from V and 2 bases from J, the junction kept 2 bases outside the gene matches. The CDR3 is 15 amino acids. CDR1 SGHDT and CDR2 YYEEEE come from the germline V gene. The CDR3: CASSRTSGATDTQYF. CDR3 DNA sequence: TGTGCCAGCAGCAGGACTAGCGGGGCCACAGATACGCAGTATTTT.

The genes are TRBV19 and TRBJ2-3, with D possibly matching TRBD1 (7 bases). V was shortened by 5 bases and J by 0 bases, with 18 bases between the two germline ends. In germline, CDR1 is LNHDA, CDR2 SQIVND (reference sequence). The CDR3 has 17 amino acids. CDR3 in DNA: TGTGCCAGTAGTTTCACAGGGGACTTCCCTAGCACAGATACGCAGTATTTT. Translating gives CASSFTGDFPSTDTQYF. The variable domain in full, completed from reference TRBV19 and TRBJ2-3, reads DGGITQSPKYLFRKEGQNVTLSCEQNLNHDAMYWYRQDPGQGLRLIYYSQIVNDFQKGDIAEGYSVSREKKESFPLTVTSAQKNPTAFYLCASSFTGDFPSTDTQYFGPGTRLTVL.

The chain uses TRBV29-1 and TRBJ2-5, with 8 bases identical to TRBD2. Trimming removed 5 bases from V and 6 bases from J; junction bases left unmatched: 11. This CDR3 has 14 amino acids. Germline CDR1 reads SQVTM; CDR2 reads ANQGSEA. DNA of the CDR3: TGCAGCGTTTGCCCCCGGGAGGGAGGGAAGACCCAGTACTTC. Translation gives CSVCPREGGKTQYF. Filled out from reference TRBV29-1 and TRBJ2-5, the complete variable domain reads SAVISQKPSRDICQRGTSLTIQCQVDSQVTMMFWYRQQPGQSLTLIATANQGSEATYESGFVIDKFPISRPNLTFSTLTVSNMSPEDSSIYLCSVCPREGGKTQYFGPGTRLLVL.

The V gene is TRBV28, the J gene TRBJ2-6; perhaps TRBD1 as D (5 bases). This CDR3 has 15 amino acids. CDR1 is MDHEN and CDR2 is SYDVKM in the germline V gene. V gave up 6 bases and J gave up 0 bases, with 9 bases separating them. CDR3: CASRLQVSGANVLTF. CDR3 nucleotides: TGTGCCAGCAGGCTACAGGTCTCTGGGGCCAACGTCCTGACTTTC.

The gene calls are TRBV6-5 and TRBJ2-2; maybe TRBD2 (5 bases). Trimming took off 7 bases at V and 7 bases at J, with 13 bases between the two ends. Germline loops: CDR1 MNHEY, CDR2 SVGAGI. The CDR3 sequence is 13 residues long. The CDR3, as DNA: TGTGCCAGCAACCCCTCGGGGAACGGGGAGCTGTTTTTT. Protein: CASNPSGNGELFF.

The V gene is TRBV14, the J gene TRBJ1-1; D unresolved. The CDR3 is 15 amino acids. Germline lookup yields CDR1 SGHDN and CDR2 FVKESK. The ends were cut back, 1 base at V and 3 bases at J, with 12 bases in the middle. The CDR3 spells CASSQVYGDHTEAFF. In DNA form, the CDR3 reads TGTGCCAGCAGCCAAGTCTACGGGGATCACACTGAAGCTTTCTTT.